The T cell receptor (beta chain) described here comes from a study of blood T cell repertoires in COVID-19. Study as a whole: There were acute and convalescent COVID-19 samples, and they came from the United States, Italy and Spain. T cells, B-cell-depleted T cells, or PBMCs supplied cDNA or gDNA.

V dropped 3 bases and J dropped 2; count of bases not matched to a gene: 9. CDR1 and CDR2 from the germline V gene are MNHEY and SVGAGI. CDR3 length: 16 amino acids. In the original analysis: Nucleated cell counts were estimated from reference gene primer amplification. Profiling relied on immunoSEQ multiplex PCR, and the TCRdb table lists in-frame clones only, not all of them. V, J and clone size were drawn from that table, and D and trimming were deduced from the DNA. The repertoire consists of a few hundred thousand clones, with more than 75% occurring once and the leading ten covering approximately 8.1%.

The TCR was taken from a woman in her forties or fifties who had recovered from COVID-19. The chain recombines TRBV6-5 with TRBJ1-1; 7 bases line up with TRBD1. The source material was peripheral blood. CDR3 in amino acids: CASSYSLGQTNTEAFF. For the CDR3, the DNA is TGTGCCAGCAGTTATTCCTTGGGACAGACAAACACTGAAGCTTTCTTT.